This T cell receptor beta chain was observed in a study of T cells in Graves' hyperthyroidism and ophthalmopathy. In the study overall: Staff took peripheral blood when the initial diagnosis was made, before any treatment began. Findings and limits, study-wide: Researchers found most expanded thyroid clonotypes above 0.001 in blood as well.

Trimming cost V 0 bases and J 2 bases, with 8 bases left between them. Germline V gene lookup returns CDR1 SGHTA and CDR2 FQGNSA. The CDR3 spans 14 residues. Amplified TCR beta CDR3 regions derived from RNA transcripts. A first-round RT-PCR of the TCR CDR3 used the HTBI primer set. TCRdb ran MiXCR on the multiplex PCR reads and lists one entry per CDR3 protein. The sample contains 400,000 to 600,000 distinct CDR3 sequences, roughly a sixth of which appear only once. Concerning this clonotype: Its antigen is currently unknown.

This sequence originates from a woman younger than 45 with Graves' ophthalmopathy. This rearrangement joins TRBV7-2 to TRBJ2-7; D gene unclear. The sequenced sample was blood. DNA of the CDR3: TGTGCCAGCAGCTTAGCGGGAAAGCCCTACGAGCAGTACTTC. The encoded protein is CASSLAGKPYEQYF.